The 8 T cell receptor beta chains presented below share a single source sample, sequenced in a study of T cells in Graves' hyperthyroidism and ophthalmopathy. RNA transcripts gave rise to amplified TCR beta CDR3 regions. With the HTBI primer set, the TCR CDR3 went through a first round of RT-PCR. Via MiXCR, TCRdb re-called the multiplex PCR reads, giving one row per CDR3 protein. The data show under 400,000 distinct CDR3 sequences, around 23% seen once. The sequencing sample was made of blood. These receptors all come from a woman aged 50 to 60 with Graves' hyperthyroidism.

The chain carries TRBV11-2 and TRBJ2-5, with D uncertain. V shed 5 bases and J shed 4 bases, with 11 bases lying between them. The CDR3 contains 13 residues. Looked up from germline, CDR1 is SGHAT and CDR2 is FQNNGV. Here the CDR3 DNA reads TGTGCCAGCAGCGAGGAGCCGGCAGAGACCCAGTACTTC. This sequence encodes CASSEEPAETQYF. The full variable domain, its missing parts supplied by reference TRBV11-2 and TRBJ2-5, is EAGVAQSPRYKIIEKRQSVAFWCNPISGHATLYWYQQILGQGPKLLIQFQNNGVVDDSQLPKDRFSAERLKGVDSTLKIQPAKLEDSAVYLCASSEEPAETQYFGPGTRLLVL.

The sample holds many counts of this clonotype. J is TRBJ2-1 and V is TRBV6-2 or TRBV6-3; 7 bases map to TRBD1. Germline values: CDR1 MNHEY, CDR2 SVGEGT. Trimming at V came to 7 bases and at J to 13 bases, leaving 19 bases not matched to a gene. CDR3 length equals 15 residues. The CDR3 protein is CASTTGQAHSRIQFF. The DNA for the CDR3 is TGTGCCAGCACCACAGGACAGGCGCATAGCCGAATACAGTTCTTC.

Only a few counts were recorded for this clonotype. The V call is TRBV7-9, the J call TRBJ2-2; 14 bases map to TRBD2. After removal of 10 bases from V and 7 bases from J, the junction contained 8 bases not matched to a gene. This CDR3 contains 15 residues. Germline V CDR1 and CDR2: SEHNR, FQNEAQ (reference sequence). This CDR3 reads CAIRTSGRFGGELFF. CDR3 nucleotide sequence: TGTGCCATCCGGACTAGCGGGAGGTTCGGCGGGGAGCTGTTTTTT.

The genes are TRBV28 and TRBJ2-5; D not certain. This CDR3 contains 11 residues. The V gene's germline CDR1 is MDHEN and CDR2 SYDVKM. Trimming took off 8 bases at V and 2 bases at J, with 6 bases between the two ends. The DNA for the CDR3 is TGTGCCAGCGGTTGGCAAGAGACCCAGTACTTC. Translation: CASGWQETQYF. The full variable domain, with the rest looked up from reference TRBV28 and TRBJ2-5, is DVKVTQSSRYLVKRTGEKVFLECVQDMDHENMFWYRQDPGLGLRLIYFSYDVKMKEKGDIPEGYSVSREKKERFSLILESASTNQTSMYLCASGWQETQYFGPGTRLLVL.

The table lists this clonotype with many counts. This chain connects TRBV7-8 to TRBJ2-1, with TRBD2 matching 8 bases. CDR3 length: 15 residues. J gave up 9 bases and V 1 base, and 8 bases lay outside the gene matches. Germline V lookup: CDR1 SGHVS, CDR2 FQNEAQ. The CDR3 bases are TGTGCCAGCAGCTTAGACGGGAGGGCCCCAGTTGAGCAGTTCTTC. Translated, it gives CASSLDGRAPVEQFF.

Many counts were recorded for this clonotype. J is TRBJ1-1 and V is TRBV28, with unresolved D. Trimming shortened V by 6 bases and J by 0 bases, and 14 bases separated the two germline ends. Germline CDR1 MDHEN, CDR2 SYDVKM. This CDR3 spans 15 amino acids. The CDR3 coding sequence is TGTGCCAGCAGCCTAACTCGCCTCATGAACACTGAAGCTTTCTTT. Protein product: CASSLTRLMNTEAFF.

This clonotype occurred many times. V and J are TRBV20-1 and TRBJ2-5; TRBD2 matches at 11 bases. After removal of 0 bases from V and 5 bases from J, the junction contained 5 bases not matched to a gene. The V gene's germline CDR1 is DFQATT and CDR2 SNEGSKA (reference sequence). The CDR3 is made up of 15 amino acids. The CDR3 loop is CSAREGLAVYETQYF. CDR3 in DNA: TGCAGTGCTAGAGAGGGACTAGCGGTGTACGAGACCCAGTACTTC.

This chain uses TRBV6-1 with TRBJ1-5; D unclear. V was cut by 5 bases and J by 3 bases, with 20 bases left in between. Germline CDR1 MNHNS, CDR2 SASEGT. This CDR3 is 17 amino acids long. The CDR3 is CASSRPTAAGYNQPQHF. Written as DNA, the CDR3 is TGTGCCAGCAGTAGACCTACGGCGGCGGGTTACAATCAGCCCCAGCATTTT.